Listed below are T cell receptor beta chains from one sample, sequenced in a study of T-cell reconstitution after alpha-beta-depleted transplantation in children. Each CDR3 protein gets one entry after TCRdb re-called the PCR reads with MiXCR. The table lists approximately 430,000 distinct CDR3 sequences, around 15% of them singletons. Specimen: PBMCs, mostly from graft donor cells, collected 360 days after TCRalphabeta/CD19-depleted stem cell transplant. All receptors derive from a boy under two years old who had a stem cell transplant for Wiskott-Aldrich syndrome, so the T cells may come from the graft donor. CDR3s include the opening cysteine and the closing phenylalanine or tryptophan.

V gene,CDR3 length,J gene,CDR3 protein
TRBV12-3/TRBV12-4,13,TRBJ2-7,CASRTDRGYEQYF
TRBV12-3/TRBV12-4,13,TRBJ1-2,CASRPTGAYGYTF
TRBV6-5,17,TRBJ2-3,CASSYSFRGRALYTQYF
TRBV5-1,15,TRBJ2-3,CASSRWLDETDTQYF
TRBV10-3,14,TRBJ2-7,CAVSLKQARYEQYF
TRBV12-3/TRBV12-4,16,TRBJ2-7,CASSPAGDISFYEQYF
TRBV24-1,14,TRBJ2-7,CATSGGRDSYEQYF
TRBV6-1,16,TRBJ2-6,CASRRQGGSGANVLTF
TRBV5-1,15,TRBJ2-1,CASSLVVAEYNEQFF
TRBV2,15,TRBJ2-5,CASSVTTGWSETQYF
TRBV19,13,TRBJ2-5,CASSKLVQETQYF
TRBV10-3,14,TRBJ2-1,CAISRLAGDNEQFF
TRBV24-1,13,TRBJ2-1,CATSGDSYNEQFF
TRBV15,13,TRBJ2-1,CATSRGFSDEQFF
TRBV5-1,13,TRBJ2-1,CASSLGTREGQFF
TRBV29-1,15,TRBJ2-5,CSVVGVQGPGETQYF
TRBV2,16,TRBJ2-7,CASSGGFGTGVYEQYF
TRBV12-3/TRBV12-4,13,TRBJ1-1,CASSLSQGAEAFF
TRBV5-1,15,TRBJ2-1,CATSRGTSVYNEQFF
TRBV5-4,15,TRBJ1-2,CASSFNSGTDYGYTF
TRBV15,16,TRBJ2-1,CATSRGPDAPFNEQFF
TRBV5-1,16,TRBJ2-7,CASSLAGDREWYEQYF
TRBV3-1,15,TRBJ2-1,CASSPRGFSYNEQFF
TRBV15,17,TRBJ2-3,CATSRASGVSSTDTQYF
TRBV6-2/TRBV6-3,17,TRBJ1-1,CASSYHFWGGLNTEAFF
TRBV25-1,13,TRBJ2-7,CASSPPRSREQYF
TRBV20-1,16,TRBJ2-5,CSARDRTRGNQETQYF
TRBV4-1,17,TRBJ2-6,CASSQVVGASGANVLTF
TRBV14,15,TRBJ2-5,CASSQGHRVQETQYF
TRBV15,15,TRBJ2-7,CATSLDRATSYEQYF
TRBV4-3,17,TRBJ1-1,CASSQVGQGSRNTEAFF
TRBV7-2,16,TRBJ2-7,CASSPGQGGRTYEQYF
TRBV12-3/TRBV12-4,12,TRBJ2-5,CASSFFSETQYF
TRBV5-1,13,TRBJ2-7,CASSNPSSYEQYF
TRBV5-1,15,TRBJ2-3,CASSLEASSTDTQYF
TRBV12-3/TRBV12-4,12,TRBJ2-7,CASSFPPYEQYF